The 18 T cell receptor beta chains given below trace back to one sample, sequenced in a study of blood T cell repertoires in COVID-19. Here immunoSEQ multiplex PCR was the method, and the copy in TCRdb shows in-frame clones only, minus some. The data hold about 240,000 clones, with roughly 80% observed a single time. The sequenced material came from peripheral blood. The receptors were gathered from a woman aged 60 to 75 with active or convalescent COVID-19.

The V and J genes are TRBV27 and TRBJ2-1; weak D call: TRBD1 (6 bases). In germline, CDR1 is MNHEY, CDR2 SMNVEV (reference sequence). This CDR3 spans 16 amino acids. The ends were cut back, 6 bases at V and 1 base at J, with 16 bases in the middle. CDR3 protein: CASRLVGQGSYNEQFF. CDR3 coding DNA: TGTGCCAGCAGGTTAGTGGGGCAGGGGTCCTACAATGAGCAGTTCTTC.

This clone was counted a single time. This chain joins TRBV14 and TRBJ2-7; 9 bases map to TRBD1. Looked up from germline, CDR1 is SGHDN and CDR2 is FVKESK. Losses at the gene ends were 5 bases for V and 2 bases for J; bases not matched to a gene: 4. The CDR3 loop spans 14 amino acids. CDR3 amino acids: CASSSRQGAYEQYF. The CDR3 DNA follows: TGTGCCAGCAGCTCCCGACAGGGGGCCTACGAGCAGTACTTC.

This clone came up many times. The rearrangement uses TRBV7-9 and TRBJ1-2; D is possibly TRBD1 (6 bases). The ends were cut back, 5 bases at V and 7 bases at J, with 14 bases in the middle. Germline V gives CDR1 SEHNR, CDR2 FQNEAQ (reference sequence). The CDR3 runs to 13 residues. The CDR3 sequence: CASSQNREGGYTF. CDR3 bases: TGTGCCAGCAGCCAAAACAGGGAAGGTGGCTACACCTTC. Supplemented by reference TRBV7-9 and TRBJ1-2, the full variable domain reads DTGVSQNPRHKITKRGQNVTFRCDPISEHNRLYWYRQTLGQGPEFLTYFQNEAQLEKSRLLSDRFSAERPKGSFSTLEIQRTEQGDSAMYLCASSQNREGGYTFGSGTRLTVV.

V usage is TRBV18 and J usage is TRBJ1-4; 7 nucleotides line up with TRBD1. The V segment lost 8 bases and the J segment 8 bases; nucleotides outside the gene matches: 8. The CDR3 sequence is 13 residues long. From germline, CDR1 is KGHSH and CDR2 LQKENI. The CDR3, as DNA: TGTGCCAGCGGAAGGGGGCAACTCGAAAAACTGTTTTTT. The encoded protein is CASGRGQLEKLFF.

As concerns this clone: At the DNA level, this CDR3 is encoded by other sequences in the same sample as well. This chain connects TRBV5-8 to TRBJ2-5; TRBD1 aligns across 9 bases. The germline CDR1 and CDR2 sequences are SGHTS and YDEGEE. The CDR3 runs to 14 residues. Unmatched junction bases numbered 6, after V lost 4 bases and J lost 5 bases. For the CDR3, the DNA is TGTGCCAGCAGCGGTACAGGGGGCTGGGAGACCCAGTACTTC. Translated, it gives CASSGTGGWETQYF.

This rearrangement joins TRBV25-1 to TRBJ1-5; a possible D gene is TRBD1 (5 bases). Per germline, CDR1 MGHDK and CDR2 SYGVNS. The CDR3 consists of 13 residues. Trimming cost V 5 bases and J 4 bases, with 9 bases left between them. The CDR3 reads CASSPAGNQPQHF. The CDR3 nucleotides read TGTGCCAGCAGTCCCGCAGGGAATCAGCCCCAGCATTTT.

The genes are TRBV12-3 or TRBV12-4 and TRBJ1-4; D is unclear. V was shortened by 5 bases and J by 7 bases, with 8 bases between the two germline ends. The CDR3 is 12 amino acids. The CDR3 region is CASSPRSEKLFF. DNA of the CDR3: TGTGCCAGCAGTCCCCGGAGTGAAAAACTGTTTTTT.

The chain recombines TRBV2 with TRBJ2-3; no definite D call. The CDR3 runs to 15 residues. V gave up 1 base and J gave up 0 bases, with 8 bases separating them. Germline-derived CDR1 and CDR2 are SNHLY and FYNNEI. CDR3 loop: CASSEERISTDTQYF. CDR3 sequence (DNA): TGTGCCAGCAGTGAAGAGAGAATAAGCACAGATACGCAGTATTTT.

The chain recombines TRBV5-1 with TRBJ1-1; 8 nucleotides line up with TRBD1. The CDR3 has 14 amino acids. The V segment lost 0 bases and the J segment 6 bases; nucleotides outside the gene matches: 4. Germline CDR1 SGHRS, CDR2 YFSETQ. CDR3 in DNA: TGCGCCAGCAGCTTGGACAGGGGGTCCCCTGAAGCTTTCTTT. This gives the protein CASSLDRGSPEAFF.

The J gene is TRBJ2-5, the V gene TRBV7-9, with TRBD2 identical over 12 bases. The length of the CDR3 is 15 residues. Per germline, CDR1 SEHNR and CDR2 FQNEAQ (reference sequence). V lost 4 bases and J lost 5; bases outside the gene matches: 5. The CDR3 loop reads CASSSGLAGRETQYF. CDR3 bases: TGTGCCAGCAGCTCCGGACTAGCGGGGAGGGAGACCCAGTACTTC.

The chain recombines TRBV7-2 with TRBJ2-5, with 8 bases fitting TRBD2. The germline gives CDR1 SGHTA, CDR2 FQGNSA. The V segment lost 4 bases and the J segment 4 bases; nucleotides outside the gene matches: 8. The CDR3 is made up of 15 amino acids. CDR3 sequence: CASSSRGGTRETQYF. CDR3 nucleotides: TGTGCCAGCAGCTCGAGAGGGGGGACTAGAGAGACCCAGTACTTC. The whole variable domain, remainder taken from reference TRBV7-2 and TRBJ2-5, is GAGVSQSPSNKVTEKGKDVELRCDPISGHTALYWYRQSLGQGLEFLIYFQGNSAPDKSGLPSDRFSAERTGGSVSTLTIQRTQQEDSAVYLCASSSRGGTRETQYFGPGTRLLVL.

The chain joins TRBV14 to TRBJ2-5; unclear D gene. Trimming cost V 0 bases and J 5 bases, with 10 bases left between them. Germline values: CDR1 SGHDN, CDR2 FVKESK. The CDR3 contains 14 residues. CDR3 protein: CASSQDLIHETQYF. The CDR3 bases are TGTGCCAGCAGCCAAGATTTGATACATGAGACCCAGTACTTC.

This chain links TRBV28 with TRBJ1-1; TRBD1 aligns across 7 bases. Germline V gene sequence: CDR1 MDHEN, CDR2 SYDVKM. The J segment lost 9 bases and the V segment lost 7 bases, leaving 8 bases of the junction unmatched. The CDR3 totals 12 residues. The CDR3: CASNSGQSKAFF. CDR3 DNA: TGTGCCAGCAACTCGGGACAGAGCAAAGCTTTCTTT.

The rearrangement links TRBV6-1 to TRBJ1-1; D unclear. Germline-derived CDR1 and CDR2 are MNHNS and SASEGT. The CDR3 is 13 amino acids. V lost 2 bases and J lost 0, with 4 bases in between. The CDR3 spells CASSELLNTEAFF. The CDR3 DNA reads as TGTGCCAGCAGTGAATTATTGAACACTGAAGCTTTCTTT.

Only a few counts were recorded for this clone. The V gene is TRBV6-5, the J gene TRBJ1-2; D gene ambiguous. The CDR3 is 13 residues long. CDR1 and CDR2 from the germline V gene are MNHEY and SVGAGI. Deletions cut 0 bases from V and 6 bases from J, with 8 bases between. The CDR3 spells CASSYSMADGYTF. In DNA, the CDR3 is TGTGCCAGCAGTTACTCGATGGCGGATGGCTACACCTTC.

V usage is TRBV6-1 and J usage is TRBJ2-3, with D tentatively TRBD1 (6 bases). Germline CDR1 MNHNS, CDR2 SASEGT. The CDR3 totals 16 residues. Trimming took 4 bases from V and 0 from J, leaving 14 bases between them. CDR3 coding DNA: TGTGCCAGCAGTGGGTACAGGGTCACTAGCACAGATACGCAGTATTTT. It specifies CASSGYRVTSTDTQYF.

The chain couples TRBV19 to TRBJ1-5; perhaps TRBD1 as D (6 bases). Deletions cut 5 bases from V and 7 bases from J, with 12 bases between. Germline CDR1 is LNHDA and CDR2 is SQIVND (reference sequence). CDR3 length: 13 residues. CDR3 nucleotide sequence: TGTGCCAGTAGTCCAGGGGTACAGCAGCCCCAGCATTTT. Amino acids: CASSPGVQQPQHF.

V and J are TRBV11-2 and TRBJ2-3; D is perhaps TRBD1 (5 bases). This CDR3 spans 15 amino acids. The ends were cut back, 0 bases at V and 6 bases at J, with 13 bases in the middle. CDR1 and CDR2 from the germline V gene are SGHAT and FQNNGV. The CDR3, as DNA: TGTGCCAGCAGCTTAGAGTTCTGGTCAGGGGATACGCAGTATTTT. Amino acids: CASSLEFWSGDTQYF.